The clone carrying this T cell receptor (beta chain) was seen many times. The sample belongs to a study of T cells in Graves' hyperthyroidism and ophthalmopathy. Hyperthyroidism of Graves' type that showed no ophthalmopathy progression within 18 months was stable. Patients aged 18 to 65 had newly diagnosed hyperthyroidism of under 2 months' duration. Each diagnosis drew on symptoms, thyroxine, TRAb, thyroid ultrasound and orbital computed tomography findings. From roughly 9.2 ml of fresh peripheral blood, PBMCs were isolated. Amplification of TCR beta CDR3 regions used RNA as the template. The HTBI primer set served for first-round RT-PCR of the TCR CDR3. MiXCR, run by TCRdb on the multiplex PCR reads, gives a single entry per CDR3 protein. The sample lists some 350,000 distinct CDR3 sequences, about 18% occurring once. Germline V gene sequence: CDR1 SGHRS, CDR2 YFSETQ. CDR3 length equals 13 residues. Trimming pared 0 bases from V and 7 bases from J, leaving 11 bases between.

This clonotype originated in a young woman with Graves' hyperthyroidism. Sequences were obtained from blood. The V call is TRBV5-1, the J call TRBJ2-7, with unresolved D. CDR3 residues: CASSLEVLGEQYF. The CDR3 nucleotides are TGCGCCAGCAGCTTGGAAGTACTTGGAGAGCAGTACTTC. Full variable domain (remainder filled in from reference TRBV5-1 and TRBJ2-7): KAGVTQTPRYLIKTRGQQVTLSCSPISGHRSVSWYQQTPGQGLQFLFEYFSETQRNKGNFPGRFSGRQFSNSRSEMNVSTLELGDSALYLCASSLEVLGEQYFGPGTRLTVT.